The TCR beta chain described here comes from a study of shared clonotypes between healthy human individuals. As for the study in general: Per donor, three plates held CD4 naive cells, three held CD4 memory, two held CD8 naive and one held CD8 memory. Overall study results and limits: Between several donors, naive CD4 clonotypes were shared at a level of about 5%. Sampling used blood alone; tissue repertoires probably differ.

Per germline, CDR1 MDHEN and CDR2 SYDVKM. The CDR3 extends over 15 amino acids. Trimming took 2 bases from V and 3 from J, leaving 14 bases between them. Naive CD8 cells, CD45RO-negative and positively selected for CCR7, excluded terminally differentiated effector memory CD45RA+ cells. Donors, healthy HIV-negative adults, lacked recent acute infections or vaccinations. Method: immunoSEQ multiplex PCR; TCRdb's copy keeps in-frame clones and lacks some. The sample carries around 600,000 clones, around 95% recorded once. As to this clone: Its antigen is unknown.

The sample consisted of naive CD8+ T cells sorted from blood. This TCR was sampled from a woman aged 25-40 years in good health. V gene TRBV28 combines with J gene TRBJ2-7; D possibly corresponds to TRBD2 (6 bases). CDR3 DNA sequence: TGTGCCAGCAGTTTAGGGGCGGGATCGGACTACGAGCAGTACTTC. This sequence encodes CASSLGAGSDYEQYF.